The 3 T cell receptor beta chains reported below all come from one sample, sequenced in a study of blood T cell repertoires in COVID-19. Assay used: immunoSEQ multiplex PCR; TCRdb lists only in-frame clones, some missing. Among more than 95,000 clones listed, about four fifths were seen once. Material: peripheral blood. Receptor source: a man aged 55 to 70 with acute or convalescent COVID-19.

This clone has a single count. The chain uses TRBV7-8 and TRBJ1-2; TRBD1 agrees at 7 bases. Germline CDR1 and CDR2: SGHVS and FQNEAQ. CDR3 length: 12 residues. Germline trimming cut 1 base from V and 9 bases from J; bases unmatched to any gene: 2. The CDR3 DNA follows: TGTGCCAGCAGCTTAGTCAGGGGGAGCTACACCTTC. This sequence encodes CASSLVRGSYTF.

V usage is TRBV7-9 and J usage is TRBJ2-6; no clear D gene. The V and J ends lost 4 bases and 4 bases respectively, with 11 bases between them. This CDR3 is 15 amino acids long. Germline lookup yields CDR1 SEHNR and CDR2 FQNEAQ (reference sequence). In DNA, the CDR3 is TGTGCCAGCAGCTCCCGGGTCTTCGGGGCCAACGTCCTGACTTTC. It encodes CASSSRVFGANVLTF. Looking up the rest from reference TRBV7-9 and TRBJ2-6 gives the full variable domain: DTGVSQNPRHKITKRGQNVTFRCDPISEHNRLYWYRQTLGQGPEFLTYFQNEAQLEKSRLLSDRFSAERPKGSFSTLEIQRTEQGDSAMYLCASSSRVFGANVLTFGAGSRLTVL.

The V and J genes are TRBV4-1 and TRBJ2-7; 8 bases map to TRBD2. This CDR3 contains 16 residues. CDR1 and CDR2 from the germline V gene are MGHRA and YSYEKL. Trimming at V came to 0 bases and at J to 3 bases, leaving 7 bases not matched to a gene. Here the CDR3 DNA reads TGCGCCAGCAGCCAAGACTACACTAGCGGAAACTACGAGCAGTACTTC. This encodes CASSQDYTSGNYEQYF.